The clone carrying this T cell receptor beta chain was detected a few times. What it binds is unknown. The sample comes from a study of human T cells and chemical hapten exposure. Study-level findings and limits: Following DPC sensitization, TCRs present above 1 in 1000 frequency showed no change.

During construction of the library, unique molecular identifiers were attached to individual cDNA molecules for quantitative, reproducible TCR counting. Original handling: Counting gave a median of approximately 96,000 TCRs per sample, with values ranging from about 23,224 to 700,000. Using its own MiXCR run on the RACE reads, TCRdb lists one record per CDR3 protein. TCRdb, rather than the study authors, made the V and J calls. The data hold approximately 45,000 distinct CDR3 sequences, with around 4.5% observed a single time. The germline V gene has CDR1 MNHNY and CDR2 SVGAGI (reference sequence). V was pared by 6 bases and J by 0 bases, with 6 bases between. This CDR3 is built from 13 residues. Time point reported: healthy volunteer bleed at 2 weeks. Before extraction, the whole blood was not fractionated, and total RNA was taken from it.

The specimen was whole blood. The chain employs TRBV6-6 and TRBJ1-5; D is unclear. This receptor was identified in a female donor in good health. Some clones in this sample may be carry-over from other donors' samples. This chain's CDR3 is CASSYYSNQPQHF. Written as DNA, the CDR3 is TGTGCCAGCAGCTATTATAGCAATCAGCCCCAGCATTTT.